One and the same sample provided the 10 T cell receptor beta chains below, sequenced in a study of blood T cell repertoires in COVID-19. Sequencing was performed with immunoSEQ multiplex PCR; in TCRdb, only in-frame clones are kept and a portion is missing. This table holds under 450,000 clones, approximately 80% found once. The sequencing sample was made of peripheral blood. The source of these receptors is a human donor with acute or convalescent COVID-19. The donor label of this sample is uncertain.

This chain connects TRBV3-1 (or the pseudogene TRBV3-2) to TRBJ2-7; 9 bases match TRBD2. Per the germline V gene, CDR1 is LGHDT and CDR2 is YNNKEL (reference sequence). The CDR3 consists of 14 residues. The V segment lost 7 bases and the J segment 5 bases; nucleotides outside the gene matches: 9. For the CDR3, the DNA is TGTGCCAGCAACTTAGCGGGAGTGGGGCACGAGCAGTACTTC. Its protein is CASNLAGVGHEQYF.

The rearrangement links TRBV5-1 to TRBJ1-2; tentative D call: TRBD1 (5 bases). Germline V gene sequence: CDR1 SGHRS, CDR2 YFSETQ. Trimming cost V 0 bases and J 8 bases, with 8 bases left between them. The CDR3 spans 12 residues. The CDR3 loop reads CASSLEGRGYTF. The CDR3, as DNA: TGCGCCAGCAGCTTGGAGGGGCGAGGCTACACCTTC.

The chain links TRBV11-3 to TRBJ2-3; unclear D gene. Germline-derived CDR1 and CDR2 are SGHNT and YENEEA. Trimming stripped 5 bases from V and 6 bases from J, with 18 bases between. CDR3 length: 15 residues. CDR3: CASSPGSPFWDTQYF. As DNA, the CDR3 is TGTGCCAGCAGCCCCGGGTCACCCTTTTGGGATACGCAGTATTTT.

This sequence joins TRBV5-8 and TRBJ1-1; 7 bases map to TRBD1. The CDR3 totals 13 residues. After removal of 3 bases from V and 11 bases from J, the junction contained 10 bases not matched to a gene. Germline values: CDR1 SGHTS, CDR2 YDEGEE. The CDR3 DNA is TGTGCCAGCAGCTCCGCGACAGGGCTTGGGGCTTTCTTT. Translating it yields CASSSATGLGAFF.

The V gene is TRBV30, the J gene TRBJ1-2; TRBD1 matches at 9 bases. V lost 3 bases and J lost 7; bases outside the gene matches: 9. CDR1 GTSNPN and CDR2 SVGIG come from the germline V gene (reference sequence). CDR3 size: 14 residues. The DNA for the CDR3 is TGTGCCTGGAGGGAGACAGGGGGAGCTCGTGGCTACACCTTC. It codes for CAWRETGGARGYTF. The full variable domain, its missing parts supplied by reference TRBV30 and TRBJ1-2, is SQTIHQWPATLVQPVGSPLSLECTVEGTSNPNLYWYRQAAGRGLQLLFYSVGIGQISSEVPQNLSASRPQDRQFILSSKKLLLSDSGFYLCAWRETGGARGYTFGSGTRLTVV.

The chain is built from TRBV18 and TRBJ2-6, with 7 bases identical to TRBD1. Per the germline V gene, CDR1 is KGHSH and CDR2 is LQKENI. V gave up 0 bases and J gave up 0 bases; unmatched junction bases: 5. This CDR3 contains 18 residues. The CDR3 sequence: CASSPPGQPYSGANVLTF. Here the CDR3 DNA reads TGTGCCAGCTCACCACCGGGACAGCCCTACTCTGGGGCCAACGTCCTGACTTTC.

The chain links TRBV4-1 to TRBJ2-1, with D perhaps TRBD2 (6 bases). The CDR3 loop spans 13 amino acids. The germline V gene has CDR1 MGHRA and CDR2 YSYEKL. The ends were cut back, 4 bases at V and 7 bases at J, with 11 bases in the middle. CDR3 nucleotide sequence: TGCGCCAGCAGCCGCAATCGGGGGAATGAGCAGTTCTTC. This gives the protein CASSRNRGNEQFF.

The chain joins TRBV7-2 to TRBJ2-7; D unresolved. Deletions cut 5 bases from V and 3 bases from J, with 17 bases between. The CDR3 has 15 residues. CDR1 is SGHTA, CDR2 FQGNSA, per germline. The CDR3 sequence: CASSITPSQFYEQYF. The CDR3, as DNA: TGTGCCAGCAGCATTACCCCCAGTCAGTTCTACGAGCAGTACTTC.

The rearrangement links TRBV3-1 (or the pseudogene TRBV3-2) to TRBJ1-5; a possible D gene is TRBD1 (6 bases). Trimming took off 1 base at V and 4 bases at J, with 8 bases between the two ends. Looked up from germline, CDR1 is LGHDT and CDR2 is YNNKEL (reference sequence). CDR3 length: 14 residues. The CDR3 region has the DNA TGTGCCAGCAGCCAAGGTAGGGGGAATCAGCCCCAGCATTTT. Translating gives CASSQGRGNQPQHF.

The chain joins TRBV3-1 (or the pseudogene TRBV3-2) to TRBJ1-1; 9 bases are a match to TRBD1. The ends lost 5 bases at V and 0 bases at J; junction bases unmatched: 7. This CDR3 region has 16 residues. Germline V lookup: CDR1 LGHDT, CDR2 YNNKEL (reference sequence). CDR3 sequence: CASSKRTGAMNTEAFF. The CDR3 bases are TGTGCCAGCAGCAAAAGGACAGGGGCGATGAACACTGAAGCTTTCTTT.